This T cell receptor (beta chain) was sequenced for a study of Graves' ophthalmopathy and Graves' hyperthyroidism. Transcripts of RNA were the source for amplifying TCR beta CDR3 regions. RT-PCR was first run with HTBI primers, then multiplex PCR in a second round. TCRdb passed the multiplex PCR reads through MiXCR, listing each CDR3 protein once. The sample has around 660,000 distinct CDR3 sequences, about two fifths seen once. This clonotype appeared a few times. CDR3 size: 15 residues. Germline CDR1 and CDR2: SGHNT and YENEEA. Trimming took off 5 bases at V and 5 bases at J, with 18 bases between the two ends. The authors used Ficoll-Paque density gradient centrifugation to separate PBMCs. The input was 7.5 to 10 ml of fresh peripheral blood.

The genes are TRBV11-3 and TRBJ1-2; a weak D match, TRBD1 (6 bases). The specimen sequenced was peripheral blood. This receptor was identified in an adult man with Graves' ophthalmopathy. CDR3 sequence (DNA): TGTGCCAGCAGCGACCGCCAGGGGACACGTTATGGCTACACCTTC. As protein: CASSDRQGTRYGYTF.